These 2 T cell receptor beta chains were sequenced from one sample in a study of blood T cell repertoires in COVID-19. Here immunoSEQ multiplex PCR was the method, and the copy in TCRdb shows in-frame clones only, minus some. The sample holds 130,000 to 150,000 clones; 87% are singletons and the top ten take about 4.1%. Material for sequencing was peripheral blood. The receptors were sampled from a woman between 40 and 55 years old with acute or convalescent COVID-19.

This clone was seen a single time. The chain employs TRBV30 and TRBJ1-1, with D maybe TRBD1 (6 bases). The CDR3 extends over 12 amino acids. Germline CDR1 reads GTSNPN; CDR2 reads SVGIG (reference sequence). Trimming removed 7 bases from V and 3 bases from J, with 12 bases in between. The CDR3 DNA follows: TGTGCCTACGGAGGGGGGGACACTGAAGCTTTCTTT. Amino acids: CAYGGGDTEAFF.

The chain employs TRBV10-3 and TRBJ1-4; D unclear. CDR1 is ENHRY, CDR2 SYGVKD, per germline. The CDR3 consists of 13 residues. Trimming removed 4 bases at V and 8 bases at J, with 11 bases between. The CDR3 bases are TGTGCCATCAGTGCAAGGGAGGGAGAAAAACTGTTTTTT. Residues: CAISAREGEKLFF.